Presented here are 17 T cell receptor beta chains from one specimen sequenced in a study of PD-1 and CTLA-4 blockade in melanoma. Measured with immunoSEQ multiplex PCR; TCRdb has only the in-frame clones, and not every one. This sample has roughly 30,000 clones, with about 91% found just once. This material consisted of CD8+ T cells from peripheral blood, taken from a patient given anti-PD-1 treatment. Source of these receptors: a human donor with melanoma.

The J gene is TRBJ1-4, the V gene TRBV6-1; D may be TRBD1 (5 bases). There are 17 residues in the CDR3. The V end lost 1 base, the J end lost 0 bases, and 12 bases lay between the germline ends. CDR1 and CDR2 from the germline V gene are MNHNS and SASEGT. CDR3 sequence (DNA): TGTGCCAGCAGTGAAGTGGGGGTGACAGCAACTAATGAAAAACTGTTTTTT. The encoded protein is CASSEVGVTATNEKLFF.

The chain is built from TRBV7-9 and TRBJ1-2; D is unclear. This CDR3 has 13 amino acids. CDR1 and CDR2 from the germline V gene are SEHNR and FQNEAQ (reference sequence). V shed 1 base and J shed 5 bases, with 8 bases lying between them. In DNA form, the CDR3 reads TGTGCCAGCAGCTTAGGGTCACCATATGGCTACACCTTC. This gives the protein CASSLGSPYGYTF.

This clone was picked up one time. This chain joins TRBV6-4 and TRBJ2-1; D perhaps matches TRBD2 (6 bases). Germline V lookup: CDR1 MRHNA, CDR2 SNTAGT. This CDR3 spans 13 amino acids. Trimming removed 3 bases from V and 3 bases from J, with 6 bases in between. The CDR3 protein is CASSEEGYNEQFF. CDR3 in DNA: TGTGCCAGCAGTGAGGAGGGCTACAATGAGCAGTTCTTC.

The chain carries TRBV19 and TRBJ1-3, with D hard to call. Germline CDR1 reads LNHDA; CDR2 reads SQIVND (reference sequence). Trimming pared 1 base from V and 0 bases from J, leaving 10 bases between. The CDR3 extends over 16 amino acids. The CDR3 DNA reads TGTGCCAGTAGTATAGTGCCGGGAAGCTCTGGAAACACCATATATTTT. Its translation is CASSIVPGSSGNTIYF.

The V call is TRBV7-2, the J call TRBJ1-2; D gene ambiguous. The V end was cut by 5 bases, the J end by 2 bases, with 12 bases between. The CDR3 covers 14 residues. Germline V gene lookup returns CDR1 SGHTA and CDR2 FQGNSA. In DNA, the CDR3 is TGTGCCAGCAGCCCCATGGCAGAGAACTATGGCTACACCTTC. Translating it yields CASSPMAENYGYTF.

The rearrangement joins TRBV6-5 to TRBJ2-1; a weak D match, TRBD2 (6 bases). The germline V gene encodes CDR1 MNHEY and CDR2 SVGAGI. The CDR3 spans 13 residues. The V end was cut by 8 bases, the J end by 5 bases, with 13 bases between. Here the CDR3 reads CASQELAHNEQFF. The DNA of the CDR3 is TGTGCCAGCCAGGAACTAGCACACAATGAGCAGTTCTTC.

V is TRBV6-5 and J is TRBJ2-2; D gene unclear. The V gene lost 8 bases and the J gene lost 1 base, with 2 bases spanning the gap. CDR3 length: 11 amino acids. The germline CDR1 and CDR2 sequences are MNHEY and SVGAGI. The CDR3 reads CASRNTGELFF. CDR3 nucleotides: TGTGCCAGCCGGAACACCGGGGAGCTGTTTTTT.

The chain carries TRBV19 and TRBJ1-5, with TRBD1 as a possible D gene (5 bases). The CDR3 covers 14 residues. Germline V gene data show CDR1 as LNHDA and CDR2 as SQIVND (reference sequence). V gave up 3 bases and J gave up 6 bases, with 12 bases separating them. The CDR3 DNA reads as TGTGCCAGTAGTATTCTCGCAGGGCCTCAGCCCCAGCATTTT. As protein: CASSILAGPQPQHF.

The rearrangement joins TRBV6-4 to TRBJ2-5; a possible D gene is TRBD1 (6 bases). The CDR3 runs 12 residues. Germline-derived CDR1 and CDR2 are MRHNA and SNTAGT. Between the trimmed V and J ends, which lost 6 bases and 9 bases, there was a span of 14 bases. Here the CDR3 reads CASSPGAGAQYF. The DNA for the CDR3 is TGTGCCAGCAGCCCAGGGGCAGGGGCCCAGTACTTC.

This chain joins TRBV5-1 and TRBJ2-3, with D unresolved. CDR3 size: 15 residues. Germline lookup yields CDR1 SGHRS and CDR2 YFSETQ. V was cut by 0 bases and J by 2 bases, with 10 bases left in between. As DNA, the CDR3 is TGCGCCAGCAGCTTGGAAGACGGATTCACAGATACGCAGTATTTT. Translating it yields CASSLEDGFTDTQYF.

This clone was seen once. V and J are TRBV4-1 and TRBJ1-1; TRBD1 agrees at 10 bases. The CDR3 runs 15 residues. CDR1 is MGHRA, CDR2 YSYEKL, per germline. The junction had 4 bases not matched to a gene; V was cut back by 1 base and J by 5 bases. CDR3 region: CASSQVMDRGTEAFF. The CDR3 region has the DNA TGCGCCAGCAGCCAAGTCATGGACAGGGGGACTGAAGCTTTCTTT.

V and J are TRBV19 and TRBJ2-1; perhaps D is TRBD1 or TRBD2 (6 bases each). V was clipped by 0 bases and J by 3 bases, with 15 bases between them. CDR1 and CDR2 from the germline V gene are LNHDA and SQIVND (reference sequence). The CDR3 runs 17 residues. DNA for the CDR3: TGTGCCAGTAGTATAGAGTCGAGGGGGGAATACTACAATGAGCAGTTCTTC. Protein sequence: CASSIESRGEYYNEQFF. The variable domain in full, with the rest retrieved from reference TRBV19 and TRBJ2-1, is DGGITQSPKYLFRKEGQNVTLSCEQNLNHDAMYWYRQDPGQGLRLIYYSQIVNDFQKGDIAEGYSVSREKKESFPLTVTSAQKNPTAFYLCASSIESRGEYYNEQFFGPGTRLTVL.

This clone was observed a single time. Here the CDR3 reads CASSQDLDYEQYF. CDR3 sequence (DNA): TGTGCCAGCAGCCAAGATCTGGACTACGAGCAGTACTTC. This rearrangement joins TRBV3-1 (or the pseudogene TRBV3-2) to TRBJ2-7; D gene unclear. This CDR3 has 13 residues. V was clipped by 0 bases and J by 3 bases, with 6 bases between them. CDR1 and CDR2 from the germline V gene are LGHDT and YNNKEL (reference sequence).

V and J are TRBV6-5 and TRBJ2-1; 7 bases match TRBD2. V trimming: 4 bases; J trimming: 5 bases; junction bases outside the gene matches: 5. In germline, CDR1 is MNHEY, CDR2 SVGAGI. The CDR3 is made up of 14 amino acids. DNA for the CDR3: TGTGCCAGCAGTTCTGGGGACTACCACAATGAGCAGTTCTTC. It codes for CASSSGDYHNEQFF.

The CDR3 loop reads CASSHDRGVNEQYF. The CDR3 nucleotides read TGCGCCAGCAGCCACGACAGGGGGGTCAACGAGCAGTACTTC. The V gene is TRBV5-1, the J gene TRBJ2-7; TRBD1 matches at 9 bases. Germline V gene data show CDR1 as SGHRS and CDR2 as YFSETQ. The CDR3 is 14 amino acids. Trimming removed 4 bases from V and 5 bases from J; junction bases left unmatched: 7.

The chain carries TRBV5-4 and TRBJ1-3; D remains unclear. The V and J ends lost 1 base and 0 bases respectively, with 8 bases between them. The CDR3 loop spans 15 amino acids. Germline-derived CDR1 and CDR2 are SGHNT and YYREEE (reference sequence). CDR3 in amino acids: CASSLRGFSGNTIYF. In nucleotides, the CDR3 is TGTGCCAGCAGCTTGCGAGGTTTCTCTGGAAACACCATATATTTT.

This clone was detected once. The rearrangement uses TRBV6-1 and TRBJ2-7, with 8 bases identical to TRBD1. Germline trimming cut 1 base from V and 0 bases from J; bases unmatched to any gene: 8. Per germline, CDR1 MNHNS and CDR2 SASEGT. CDR3 length: 17 residues. CDR3: CASSEVLPDRDSYEQYF. CDR3 in DNA: TGTGCCAGCAGTGAAGTCCTCCCGGACAGGGACTCCTACGAGCAGTACTTC.